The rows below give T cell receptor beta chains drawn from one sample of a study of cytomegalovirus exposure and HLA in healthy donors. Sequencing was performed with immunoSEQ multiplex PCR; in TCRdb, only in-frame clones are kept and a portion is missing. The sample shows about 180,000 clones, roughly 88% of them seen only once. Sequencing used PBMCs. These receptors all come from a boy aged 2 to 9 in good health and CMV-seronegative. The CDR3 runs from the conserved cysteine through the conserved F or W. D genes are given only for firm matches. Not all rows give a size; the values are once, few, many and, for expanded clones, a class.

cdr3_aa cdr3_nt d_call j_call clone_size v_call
CASSWTGVLGETQYF TGCGCCAGCAGCTGGACCGGGGTCTTGGGGGAGACCCAGTACTTC . TRBJ2-5 . TRBV5-1
CASRMTGNTEAFF TGCGCCAGCAGAATGACAGGGAACACTGAAGCTTTCTTT . TRBJ1-1 once TRBV5-1
CASSPIAGSTDTQYF TGTGCCAGCAGTCCTATAGCGGGTAGCACAGATACGCAGTATTTT TRBD2 TRBJ2-3 . TRBV27
CASSSYRGPYGYTF TGTGCCAGCAGCTCCTACAGGGGGCCTTATGGCTACACCTTC TRBD1 TRBJ1-2 . TRBV7-9
CASSLGQFSYEQYF TGTGCCAGCAGCTTAGGCCAGTTCTCCTACGAGCAGTACTTC . TRBJ2-7 . TRBV7-2
CASAPGVPNYGYTF TGTGCCAGTGCCCCAGGGGTTCCTAACTATGGCTACACCTTC . TRBJ1-2 . TRBV19
CASSLLGGGFDEQFF TGTGCCAGCAGCTTACTCGGAGGGGGCTTCGATGAGCAGTTCTTC . TRBJ2-1 once TRBV7-3
CATSRDLSGQETQYF TGTGCCACCAGCAGAGATCTTTCGGGCCAAGAGACCCAGTACTTC . TRBJ2-5 . TRBV15
CASTGGEAGYTF TGCGCCAGCACAGGGGGCGAGGCTGGCTACACCTTC TRBD1 TRBJ1-2 . TRBV10-1
CASSPELANYNEQFF TGTGCCAGCAGCCCAGAACTAGCGAACTACAATGAGCAGTTCTTC TRBD2 TRBJ2-1 . TRBV5-4
CASSRAHGATNEKLFF TGTGCCAGCAGCCGAGCTCACGGAGCAACTAATGAAAAACTGTTTTTT . TRBJ1-4 once TRBV9
CASSVEGFEWGTGGADKNIQYF TGTGCCAGCAGCGTAGAAGGGTTTGAGTGGGGGACAGGGGGCGCGGACAAAAACATTCAGTACTTC TRBD1 TRBJ2-4 once TRBV9
CASSRERSDTQYF TGTGCCAGCAGTCGGGAGAGATCAGATACGCAGTATTTT . TRBJ2-3 . TRBV7-2